These 31 T cell receptor beta chains were all obtained from the same sample, sequenced in a study of blood T cell repertoires in COVID-19. Assay: immunoSEQ multiplex PCR; the TCRdb copy retains only in-frame clones and omits some. The sample lists 85,000 to 130,000 clones, roughly 90% seen once, with 0.85% to 1% in the top ten. The sequencing input was peripheral blood. The receptors derive from a man between 60 and 75 years old with acute or convalescent COVID-19.

The chain uses TRBV5-6 and TRBJ2-5; D is ambiguous. There are 13 residues in the CDR3. V gave up 0 bases and J gave up 4 bases, with 7 bases separating them. Germline CDR1 SGHDT, CDR2 YYEEEE. The CDR3 DNA reads TGTGCCAGCAGCTTGGGGGCCTCAGAGACCCAGTACTTC. It yields the protein CASSLGASETQYF. The variable domain in full, completed from reference TRBV5-6 and TRBJ2-5, reads DAGVTQSPTHLIKTRGQQVTLRCSPKSGHDTVSWYQQALGQGPQFIFQYYEEEERQRGNFPDRFSGHQFPNYSSELNVNALLLGDSALYLCASSLGASETQYFGPGTRLLVL.

The chain has TRBV24-1 and TRBJ1-2; D perhaps matches TRBD1 (5 bases). Deletions cut 7 bases from V and 6 bases from J, with 11 bases between. Germline CDR1 and CDR2: KGHDR and SFDVKD. CDR3 length: 12 amino acids. CDR3 nucleotides: TGTGCCACCAGAGGAGGGGATGATGGCTACACCTTC. Encoded protein: CATRGGDDGYTF.

The V gene is TRBV28, the J gene TRBJ1-1; D is unclear. The CDR3 sequence is 14 residues long. Trimming removed 6 bases at V and 1 base at J, with 12 bases between. Germline V gene sequence: CDR1 MDHEN, CDR2 SYDVKM. This chain's CDR3 is CASSSNPRNTEAFF. In DNA form, the CDR3 reads TGTGCCAGCAGCTCCAATCCCAGGAACACTGAAGCTTTCTTT.

The rearrangement joins TRBV5-1 to TRBJ1-1; D is possibly TRBD1 (5 bases). Between the trimmed V and J ends, which lost 5 bases and 1 base, there was a span of 9 bases. The germline V gene has CDR1 SGHRS and CDR2 YFSETQ. CDR3 length: 13 amino acids. The CDR3 bases are TGCGCCAGCAGATGGGACTGGAACACTGAAGCTTTCTTT. Encoded protein: CASRWDWNTEAFF.

The chain joins TRBV19 to TRBJ1-5; TRBD1 aligns across 7 bases. Losses at the gene ends were 7 bases for V and 6 bases for J; bases not matched to a gene: 9. CDR3 length: 14 residues. CDR1 and CDR2 from the germline V gene are LNHDA and SQIVND (reference sequence). As DNA, the CDR3 is TGTGCCAGTAATACAGGGGCTATCGCTCAGCCCCAGCATTTT. Translated: CASNTGAIAQPQHF.

This chain connects TRBV6-6 to TRBJ1-5; D gene uncertain. CDR1 and CDR2 (germline): MNHNY, SVGAGI (reference sequence). The CDR3 is made up of 14 amino acids. The ends were cut back, 3 bases at V and 6 bases at J, with 12 bases in the middle. CDR3 amino acids: CASSYAEARQPQHF. The CDR3 region has the DNA TGTGCCAGCAGTTATGCAGAGGCGCGTCAGCCCCAGCATTTT.

The genes are TRBV28 and TRBJ2-5; 8 bases align to TRBD1. Germline CDR1 reads MDHEN; CDR2 reads SYDVKM. The CDR3 is made up of 15 amino acids. V was pared by 6 bases and J by 4 bases, with 10 bases of the junction left unmatched. This CDR3 reads CASSRGRGLGETQYF. In nucleotides, the CDR3 is TGTGCCAGCAGCCGGGGCAGGGGGCTAGGAGAGACCCAGTACTTC.

The chain recombines TRBV11-3 with TRBJ2-1, with a possible D match to TRBD1 (6 bases). The CDR3 has 17 residues. Germline loops: CDR1 SGHNT, CDR2 YENEEA. Trimming cost V 5 bases and J 0 bases, with 17 bases left between them. The CDR3 DNA reads as TGTGCCAGCAGCCCATGGACAGTCCCCACCTCCTACAATGAGCAGTTCTTC. Its protein is CASSPWTVPTSYNEQFF.

The rearrangement joins TRBV7-2 to TRBJ2-7; D unclear. CDR3 length: 12 amino acids. Deletions cut 3 bases from V and 2 bases from J, with 5 bases between. The germline CDR1 and CDR2 sequences are SGHTA and FQGNSA. The CDR3 nucleotides read TGTGCCAGCAGCTTCAGTACCTACGAGCAGTACTTC. Protein sequence: CASSFSTYEQYF.

V gene TRBV5-1 combines with J gene TRBJ2-2; 7 nucleotides match TRBD2. V shed 0 bases, J shed 2 bases, and the junction held 7 bases outside the gene matches. Germline values: CDR1 SGHRS, CDR2 YFSETQ. The CDR3 is made up of 17 amino acids. CDR3 bases: TGCGCCAGCAGCTTGGACGGCGGGAGCCCTAACACCGGGGAGCTGTTTTTT. Its translation is CASSLDGGSPNTGELFF.

J is TRBJ1-2 and V is TRBV3-1 (or the pseudogene TRBV3-2); D is unclear. V was trimmed by 1 base and J by 8 bases, leaving 8 bases between them. The CDR3 spans 12 residues. CDR1 and CDR2 from the germline V gene are LGHDT and YNNKEL (reference sequence). DNA of the CDR3: TGTGCCAGCAGCCAAGTCCCCGAGGGCTACACCTTC. Translation: CASSQVPEGYTF.

In DNA form, the CDR3 reads TGTGCCAGCAGCGCGAATCGGAGGAGCAATCAGCCCCAGCATTTT. Its translation: CASSANRRSNQPQHF. The rearrangement uses TRBV9 and TRBJ1-5; D is uncertain. V was cut by 3 bases and J by 1 base, with 11 bases left in between. This CDR3 contains 15 residues. CDR1 is SGDLS, CDR2 YYNGEE, per germline.

The CDR3 loop is CAWGTGIDQPQHF. CDR3 in DNA: TGTGCCTGGGGGACAGGGATAGATCAGCCCCAGCATTTT. This chain connects TRBV30 to TRBJ1-5, with 9 bases identical to TRBD1. CDR1 and CDR2 from the germline V gene are GTSNPN and SVGIG (reference sequence). The CDR3 totals 13 residues. The junction had 4 bases not matched to a gene; V was cut back by 5 bases and J by 5 bases. Full variable domain (missing parts from reference TRBV30 and TRBJ1-5): SQTIHQWPATLVQPVGSPLSLECTVEGTSNPNLYWYRQAAGRGLQLLFYSVGIGQISSEVPQNLSASRPQDRQFILSSKKLLLSDSGFYLCAWGTGIDQPQHFGDGTRLSIL.

The chain joins TRBV7-3 to TRBJ2-3; D is unclear. Germline V gene lookup returns CDR1 SGHTA and CDR2 FQGTGA. CDR3 size: 15 residues. Trimming removed 5 bases from V and 0 bases from J, with 12 bases in between. CDR3 loop: CASSLQQSSTDTQYF. The CDR3 nucleotides read TGTGCCAGCAGCCTACAGCAGTCCAGCACAGATACGCAGTATTTT.

Turning to this clone: A read error may account for a junction end that differs from germline. The V call is TRBV9, the J call TRBJ2-1; D perhaps matches TRBD2 (6 bases). Per the germline V gene, CDR1 is SGDLS and CDR2 is YYNGEE. There are 12 residues in the CDR3. The CDR3 region has the DNA TGTGCCAGCAGCGTAGATGATCGGGAGAGGCTCTTC. Its protein is CASSVDDRERLF.

The rearrangement links TRBV2 to TRBJ2-3, with D maybe TRBD2 (5 bases). Trimming shortened V by 3 bases and J by 5 bases, and 12 bases separated the two germline ends. From germline, CDR1 is SNHLY and CDR2 FYNNEI. The CDR3 loop spans 14 amino acids. For the CDR3, the DNA is TGTGCCAGCAGTGATGTCCTAGCAATAGATACGCAGTATTTT. This translates into CASSDVLAIDTQYF.

This clone came up a few times. J is TRBJ2-2 and V is TRBV19; the D gene is possibly TRBD1 (5 bases). This CDR3 spans 13 amino acids. Trimming shortened V by 3 bases and J by 8 bases, and 10 bases separated the two germline ends. Germline CDR1 is LNHDA and CDR2 is SQIVND (reference sequence). The CDR3 sequence is CASSMGPTGELFF. Written as DNA, the CDR3 is TGTGCCAGTAGTATGGGGCCGACGGGGGAGCTGTTTTTT.

The rearrangement links TRBV19 to TRBJ1-1, with D tentatively TRBD1 (5 bases). The CDR3 length is 13 residues. Germline V gives CDR1 LNHDA, CDR2 SQIVND (reference sequence). Deletions cut 3 bases from V and 1 base from J, with 6 bases between. CDR3 protein: CASSIGQNTEAFF. Here the CDR3 DNA reads TGTGCCAGTAGTATCGGACAGAACACTGAAGCTTTCTTT.

J is TRBJ2-1 and V is TRBV5-8; D perhaps matches TRBD1 (6 bases). This CDR3 is 15 amino acids long. Trimming pared 5 bases from V and 0 bases from J, leaving 12 bases between. Germline CDR1 reads SGHTS; CDR2 reads YDEGEE. The CDR3 is CASRLQGSSYNEQFF. The CDR3 DNA reads as TGTGCCAGCAGGCTACAGGGAAGCTCCTACAATGAGCAGTTCTTC.

This clone was detected only once. This chain connects TRBV5-4 to TRBJ1-6; 7 bases are a match to TRBD1. Germline V gene data show CDR1 as SGHNT and CDR2 as YYREEE (reference sequence). The CDR3 totals 14 residues. Trimming removed 4 bases from V and 7 bases from J; junction bases left unmatched: 5. The CDR3 DNA reads as TGTGCCAGCAGCCCAGGACAGGAGAATTCACCCCTCCACTTT. It encodes CASSPGQENSPLHF.

The CDR3 sequence is CASSLDQRPRYF. CDR3 DNA: TGTGCCAGCAGCCTGGATCAGCGACCCCGGTATTTT. The chain employs TRBV5-4 and TRBJ2-3, with D hard to call. The germline V gene encodes CDR1 SGHNT and CDR2 YYREEE (reference sequence). The CDR3 sequence is 12 residues long. Between the trimmed V and J ends, which lost 4 bases and 14 bases, there was a span of 17 bases.

V and J are TRBV6-5 and TRBJ2-7, with 10 bases identical to TRBD2. The CDR3 totals 15 residues. The trim removed 4 bases at V and 4 bases at J, leaving 7 bases unmatched. Germline CDR1 and CDR2: MNHEY and SVGAGI. The CDR3 sequence: CASSFGSGRGYEQYV. The DNA for the CDR3 is TGTGCCAGCAGTTTCGGGAGCGGGAGGGGATACGAGCAGTACGTC.

The CDR3 nucleotides read TGCAGCGTTAAGCGGATCACAGATACGCAGTATTTT. Amino acid sequence: CSVKRITDTQYF. The chain couples TRBV29-1 to TRBJ2-3, with D possibly being TRBD2 (5 bases). V dropped 5 bases and J dropped 2 bases, with 8 bases sitting between them. Per germline, CDR1 SQVTM and CDR2 ANQGSEA. CDR3 size: 12 residues.

The chain uses TRBV24-1 and TRBJ2-1; perhaps TRBD2 as D (6 bases). This CDR3 has 17 residues. Trimming pared 2 bases from V and 4 bases from J, leaving 17 bases between. Germline V gene sequence: CDR1 KGHDR, CDR2 SFDVKD. The CDR3 loop is CATSDSTPSETYNEQFF. The CDR3 DNA reads as TGTGCCACCAGTGATTCTACCCCTAGCGAGACTTACAATGAGCAGTTCTTC.

This chain connects TRBV30 to TRBJ1-1; 7 bases fit TRBD1. With 3 bases clipped from V and 5 bases from J, the junction kept 9 bases outside the gene matches. In germline, CDR1 is GTSNPN, CDR2 SVGIG (reference sequence). The CDR3 runs to 14 residues. The CDR3 sequence: CAWSRQGGKTEAFF. The CDR3 coding sequence is TGTGCCTGGAGCCGACAGGGTGGAAAAACTGAAGCTTTCTTT.

V and J are TRBV2 and TRBJ1-5, with D perhaps TRBD1 (6 bases). This CDR3 has 15 amino acids. Germline CDR1 SNHLY, CDR2 FYNNEI. The V end lost 5 bases, the J end lost 6 bases, and 17 bases lay between the germline ends. The CDR3 region has the DNA TGTGCCAGCAGTCCAACCCATGGACAGCTTCAGCCCCAGCATTTT. Translating it yields CASSPTHGQLQPQHF.

V gene TRBV7-9 combines with J gene TRBJ2-1, with a weak D call TRBD2 (5 bases). V lost 5 bases, J lost 8 bases, and 16 bases lay in between. This CDR3 region has 14 residues. In germline, CDR1 is SEHNR, CDR2 FQNEAQ (reference sequence). The CDR3: CASSRRGGRDEQFF. CDR3 nucleotides: TGTGCCAGCAGCCGCCGAGGTGGGCGGGATGAGCAGTTCTTC.

This clone occurred once. The chain combines TRBV10-3 with TRBJ1-4, with D possibly being TRBD1 (5 bases). Trimming removed 5 bases at V and 0 bases at J, with 10 bases between. Germline CDR1 reads ENHRY; CDR2 reads SYGVKD. The length of the CDR3 is 15 residues. The CDR3 loop reads CAISHQGSTNEKLFF. CDR3 DNA sequence: TGTGCCATCAGTCATCAGGGATCAACTAATGAAAAACTGTTTTTT.

The chain is built from TRBV7-9 and TRBJ2-7; 7 bases fit TRBD2. The V segment lost 1 base and the J segment 5 bases; nucleotides outside the gene matches: 5. Germline V gene sequence: CDR1 SEHNR, CDR2 FQNEAQ (reference sequence). This CDR3 is 14 amino acids long. For the CDR3, the DNA is TGTGCCAGCAGCTTAGACCTGCGGGAGAACGAGCAGTACTTC. Translated, it gives CASSLDLRENEQYF.

The rearrangement links TRBV5-4 to TRBJ1-1; no definite D call. From germline, CDR1 is SGHNT and CDR2 YYREEE (reference sequence). Trimming took off 2 bases at V and 6 bases at J, with 11 bases between the two ends. The CDR3 totals 13 residues. The CDR3 protein is CASSFGNPPEAFF. In DNA form, the CDR3 reads TGTGCCAGCAGCTTCGGTAATCCGCCTGAAGCTTTCTTT.

The chain is built from TRBV5-4 and TRBJ2-1, with a possible D match to TRBD1 (5 bases). The CDR3 is made up of 17 amino acids. Per germline, CDR1 SGHNT and CDR2 YYREEE (reference sequence). V was trimmed by 6 bases and J by 4 bases, leaving 23 bases between them. The CDR3 region has the DNA TGTGCCAGCACCCCCGCTCGGCAGGGTATAGGGTACAATGAGCAGTTCTTC. This translates into CASTPARQGIGYNEQFF.